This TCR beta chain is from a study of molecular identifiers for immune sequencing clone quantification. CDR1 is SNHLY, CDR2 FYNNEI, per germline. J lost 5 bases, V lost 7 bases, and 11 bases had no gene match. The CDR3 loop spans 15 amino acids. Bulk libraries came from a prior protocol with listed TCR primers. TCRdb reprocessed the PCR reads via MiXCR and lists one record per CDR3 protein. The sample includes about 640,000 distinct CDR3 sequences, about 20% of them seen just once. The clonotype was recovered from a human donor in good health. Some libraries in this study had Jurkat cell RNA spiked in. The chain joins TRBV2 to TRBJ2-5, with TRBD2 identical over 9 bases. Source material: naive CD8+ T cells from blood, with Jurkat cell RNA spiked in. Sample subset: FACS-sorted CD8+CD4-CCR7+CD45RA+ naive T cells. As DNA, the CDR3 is TGTGCCAGCAAACGGGCGGGGGGGCTATTGGAGACCCAGTACTTC. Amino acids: CASKRAGGLLETQYF.